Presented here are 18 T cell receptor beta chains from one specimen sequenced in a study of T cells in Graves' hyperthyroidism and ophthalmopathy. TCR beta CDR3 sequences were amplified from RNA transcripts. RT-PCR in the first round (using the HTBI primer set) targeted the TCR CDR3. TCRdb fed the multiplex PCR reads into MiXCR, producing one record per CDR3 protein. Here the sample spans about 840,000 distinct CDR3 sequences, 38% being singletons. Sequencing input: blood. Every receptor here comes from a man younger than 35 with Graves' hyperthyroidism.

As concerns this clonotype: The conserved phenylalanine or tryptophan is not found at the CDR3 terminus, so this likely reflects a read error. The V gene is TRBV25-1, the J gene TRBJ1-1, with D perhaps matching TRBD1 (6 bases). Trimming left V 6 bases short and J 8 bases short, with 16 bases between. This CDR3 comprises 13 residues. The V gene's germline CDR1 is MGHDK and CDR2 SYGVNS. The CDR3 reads CASSHTRTVEAFL. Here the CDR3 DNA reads TGTGCCAGCAGCCACACTAGGACAGTGGAAGCTTTCCTT.

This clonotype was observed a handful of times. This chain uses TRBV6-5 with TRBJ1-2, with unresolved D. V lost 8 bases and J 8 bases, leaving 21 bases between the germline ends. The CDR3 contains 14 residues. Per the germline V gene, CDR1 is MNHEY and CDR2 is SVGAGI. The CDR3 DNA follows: TGTGCCAGCTACCATGGACCCGCGTCGGAGGGCTACACCTTC. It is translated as CASYHGPASEGYTF.

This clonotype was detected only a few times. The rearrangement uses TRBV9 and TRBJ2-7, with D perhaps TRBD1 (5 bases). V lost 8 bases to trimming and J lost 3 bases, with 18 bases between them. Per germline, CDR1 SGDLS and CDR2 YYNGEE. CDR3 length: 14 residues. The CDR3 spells CASCPDDRGYEQYF. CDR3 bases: TGTGCCAGTTGCCCCGATGACAGAGGCTACGAGCAGTACTTC.

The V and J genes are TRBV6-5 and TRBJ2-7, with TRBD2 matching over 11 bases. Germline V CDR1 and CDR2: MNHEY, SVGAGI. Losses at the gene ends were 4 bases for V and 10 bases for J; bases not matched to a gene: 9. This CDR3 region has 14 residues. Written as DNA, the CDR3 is TGTGCCAGCAGTTTGGGTACTAGCGGGAGAACACAGTACTTC. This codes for CASSLGTSGRTQYF.

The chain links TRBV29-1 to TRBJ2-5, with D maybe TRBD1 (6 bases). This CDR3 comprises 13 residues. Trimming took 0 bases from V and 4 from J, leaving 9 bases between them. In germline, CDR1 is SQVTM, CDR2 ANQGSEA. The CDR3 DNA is TGCAGCGTTGAAGATGGGGGCCGAGAGACCCAGTACTTC. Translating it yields CSVEDGGRETQYF.

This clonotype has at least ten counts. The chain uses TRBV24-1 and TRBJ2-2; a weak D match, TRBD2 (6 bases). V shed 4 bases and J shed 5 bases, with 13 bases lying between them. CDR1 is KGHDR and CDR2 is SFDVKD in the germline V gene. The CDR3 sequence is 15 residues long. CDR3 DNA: TGTGCCACCAGTGACCCCAGCGGGCTAACCGGGGAGCTGTTTTTT. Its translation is CATSDPSGLTGELFF.

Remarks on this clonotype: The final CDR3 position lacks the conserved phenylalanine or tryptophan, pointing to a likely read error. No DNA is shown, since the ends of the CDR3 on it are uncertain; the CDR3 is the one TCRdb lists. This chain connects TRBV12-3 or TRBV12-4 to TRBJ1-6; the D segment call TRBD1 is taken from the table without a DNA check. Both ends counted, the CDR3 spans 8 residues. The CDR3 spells CASRPSRG.

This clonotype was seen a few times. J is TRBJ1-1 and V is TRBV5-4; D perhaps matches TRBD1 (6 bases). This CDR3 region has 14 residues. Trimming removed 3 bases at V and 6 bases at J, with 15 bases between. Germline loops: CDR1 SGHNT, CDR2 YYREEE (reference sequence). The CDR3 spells CASSSGQGWAEAFF. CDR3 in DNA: TGTGCCAGCAGCTCAGGCCAGGGGTGGGCTGAAGCTTTCTTT. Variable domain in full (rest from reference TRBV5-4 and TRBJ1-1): ETGVTQSPTHLIKTRGQQVTLRCSSQSGHNTVSWYQQALGQGPQFIFQYYREEENGRGNFPPRFSGLQFPNYSSELNVNALELDDSALYLCASSSGQGWAEAFFGQGTRLTVV.

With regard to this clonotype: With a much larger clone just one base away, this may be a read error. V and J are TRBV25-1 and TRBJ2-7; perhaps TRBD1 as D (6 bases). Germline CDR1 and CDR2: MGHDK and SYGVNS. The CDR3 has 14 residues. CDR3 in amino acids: CASSEQDRAYGQYF. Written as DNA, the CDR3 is TGTGCCAGCAGTGAACAGGACAGAGCCTACGGGCAGTACTTC.

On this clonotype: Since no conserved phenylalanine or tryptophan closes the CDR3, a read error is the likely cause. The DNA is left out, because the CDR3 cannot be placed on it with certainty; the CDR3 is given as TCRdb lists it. The CDR3 sequence is CSASAGANY. The chain combines TRBV20-1 with TRBJ1-4; whether TRBD1, the table's D call, matches the DNA was not checked. Germline V lookup: CDR1 DFQATT, CDR2 SNEGSKA (reference sequence). A total of 9 residues make up the CDR3, ends included.

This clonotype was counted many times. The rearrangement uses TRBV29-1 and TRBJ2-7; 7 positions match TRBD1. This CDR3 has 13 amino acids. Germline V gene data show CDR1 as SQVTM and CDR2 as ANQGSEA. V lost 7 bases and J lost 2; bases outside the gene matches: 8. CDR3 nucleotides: TGCAGCGCCCGGGACAGTCGGACCTACGAGCAGTACTTC. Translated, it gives CSARDSRTYEQYF.

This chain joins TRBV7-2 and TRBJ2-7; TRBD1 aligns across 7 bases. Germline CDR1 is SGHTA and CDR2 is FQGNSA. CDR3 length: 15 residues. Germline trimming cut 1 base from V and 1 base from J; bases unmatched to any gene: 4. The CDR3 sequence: CASSLVVDRSYEQYF. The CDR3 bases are TGTGCCAGCAGCTTAGTTGTGGACAGGTCCTACGAGCAGTACTTC.

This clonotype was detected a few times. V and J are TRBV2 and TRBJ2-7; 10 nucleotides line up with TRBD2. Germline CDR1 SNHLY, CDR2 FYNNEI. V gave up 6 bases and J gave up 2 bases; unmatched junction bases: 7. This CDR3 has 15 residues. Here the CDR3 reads CASSVTSGKTYEQYF. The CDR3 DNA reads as TGTGCCAGCAGCGTAACTAGCGGGAAGACCTACGAGCAGTACTTC.

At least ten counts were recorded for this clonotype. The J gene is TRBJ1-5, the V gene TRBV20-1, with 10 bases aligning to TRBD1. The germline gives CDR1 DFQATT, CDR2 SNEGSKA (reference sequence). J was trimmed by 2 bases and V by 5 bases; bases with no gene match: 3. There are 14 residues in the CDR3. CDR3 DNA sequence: TGCAGTGCTGGGGACAGGGGACGCAATCAGCCCCAGCATTTT. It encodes CSAGDRGRNQPQHF.

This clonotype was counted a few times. The CDR3 DNA is TGCAGGCCGGGGAGTACGAACACCGGGGAGCTGTTTTTT. This sequence encodes CRPGSTNTGELFF. The V gene is TRBV20-1, the J gene TRBJ2-2; D may be TRBD2 (5 bases). The CDR3 has 13 amino acids. Germline-derived CDR1 and CDR2 are DFQATT and SNEGSKA (reference sequence).

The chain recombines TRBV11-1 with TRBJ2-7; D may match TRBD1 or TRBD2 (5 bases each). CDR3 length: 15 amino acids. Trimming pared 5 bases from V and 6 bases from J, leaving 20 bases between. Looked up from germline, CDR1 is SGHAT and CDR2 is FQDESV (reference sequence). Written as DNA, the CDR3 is TGTGCCAGCAGCGTTGACATCGAGGGGATGGGCGAGCAGTACTTC. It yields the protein CASSVDIEGMGEQYF.

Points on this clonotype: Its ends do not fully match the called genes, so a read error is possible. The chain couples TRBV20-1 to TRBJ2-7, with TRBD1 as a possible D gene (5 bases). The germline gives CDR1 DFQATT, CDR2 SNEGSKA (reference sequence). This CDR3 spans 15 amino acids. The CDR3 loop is CSARDRAGLPHEQCF. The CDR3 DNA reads TGCAGTGCTAGAGATAGGGCAGGGCTGCCCCACGAGCAGTGCTTC.

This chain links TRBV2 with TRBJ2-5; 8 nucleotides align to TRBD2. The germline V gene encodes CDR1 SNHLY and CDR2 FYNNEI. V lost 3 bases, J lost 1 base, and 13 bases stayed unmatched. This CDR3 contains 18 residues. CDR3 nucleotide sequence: TGTGCCAGCAGTGATGATGACTTAGCGGGATGGTTCCAAGAGACCCAGTACTTC. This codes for CASSDDDLAGWFQETQYF.